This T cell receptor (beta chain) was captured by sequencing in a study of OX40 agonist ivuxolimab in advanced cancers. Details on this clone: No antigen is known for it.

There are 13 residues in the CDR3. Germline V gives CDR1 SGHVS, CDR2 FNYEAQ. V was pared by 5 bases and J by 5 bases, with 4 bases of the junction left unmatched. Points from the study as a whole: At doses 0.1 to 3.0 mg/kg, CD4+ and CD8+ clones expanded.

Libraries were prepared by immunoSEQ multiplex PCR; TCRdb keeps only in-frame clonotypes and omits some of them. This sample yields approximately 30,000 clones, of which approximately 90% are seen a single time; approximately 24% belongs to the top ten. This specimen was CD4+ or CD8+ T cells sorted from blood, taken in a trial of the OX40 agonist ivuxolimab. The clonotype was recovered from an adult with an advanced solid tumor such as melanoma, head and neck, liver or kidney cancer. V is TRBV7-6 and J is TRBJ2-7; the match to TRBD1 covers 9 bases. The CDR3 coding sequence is TGTGCCAGCAGCGTGGGACAGGGCCACGAGCAGTACTTC. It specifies CASSVGQGHEQYF.